The clone carrying this T cell receptor (beta chain) was picked up many times. The antigen remains undetermined. This entry belongs to a study of identical twins. This CDR3 has 15 residues. The germline CDR1 and CDR2 sequences are SGHRS and YFSETQ. V was trimmed by 1 base and J by 0 bases, leaving 10 bases between them. General observations from the study: The models gave estimates that fell short of the out-of-frame TCR alpha sharing seen in monozygotic twins.

TCRdb re-derived calls from the 5' RACE reads in MiXCR, one entry per CDR3 protein. The sample has about 470,000 distinct CDR3 sequences; 20% to 25% are singletons. These data also formed part of another study, on T cells expressing NK-cell markers.

What was sequenced was CD4+ T cells sorted from blood. V gene TRBV5-1 combines with J gene TRBJ1-1; no firm D call. This receptor was obtained from a woman aged 18-29 years in good health. CDR3 residues: CASSLSAQMNTEAFF. CDR3 nucleotide sequence: TGCGCCAGCAGCTTGTCGGCACAAATGAACACTGAAGCTTTCTTT.